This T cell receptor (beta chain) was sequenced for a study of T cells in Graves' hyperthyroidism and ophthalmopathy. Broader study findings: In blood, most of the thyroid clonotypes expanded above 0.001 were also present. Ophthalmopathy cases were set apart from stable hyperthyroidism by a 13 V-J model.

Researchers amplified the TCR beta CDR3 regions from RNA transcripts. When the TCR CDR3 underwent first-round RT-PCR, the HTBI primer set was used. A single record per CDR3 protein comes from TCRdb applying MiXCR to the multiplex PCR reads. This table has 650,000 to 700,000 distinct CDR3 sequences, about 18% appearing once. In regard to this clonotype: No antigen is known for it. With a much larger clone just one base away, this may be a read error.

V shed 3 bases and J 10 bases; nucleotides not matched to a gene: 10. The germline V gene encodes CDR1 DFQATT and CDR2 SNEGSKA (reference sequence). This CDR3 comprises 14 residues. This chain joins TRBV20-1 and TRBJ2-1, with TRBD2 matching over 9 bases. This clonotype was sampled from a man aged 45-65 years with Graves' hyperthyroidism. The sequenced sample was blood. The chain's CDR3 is CSASRASGKDEQFF. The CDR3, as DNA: TGCAGTGCTAGCCGTGCTAGCGGGAAGGACGAGCAGTTCTTC.